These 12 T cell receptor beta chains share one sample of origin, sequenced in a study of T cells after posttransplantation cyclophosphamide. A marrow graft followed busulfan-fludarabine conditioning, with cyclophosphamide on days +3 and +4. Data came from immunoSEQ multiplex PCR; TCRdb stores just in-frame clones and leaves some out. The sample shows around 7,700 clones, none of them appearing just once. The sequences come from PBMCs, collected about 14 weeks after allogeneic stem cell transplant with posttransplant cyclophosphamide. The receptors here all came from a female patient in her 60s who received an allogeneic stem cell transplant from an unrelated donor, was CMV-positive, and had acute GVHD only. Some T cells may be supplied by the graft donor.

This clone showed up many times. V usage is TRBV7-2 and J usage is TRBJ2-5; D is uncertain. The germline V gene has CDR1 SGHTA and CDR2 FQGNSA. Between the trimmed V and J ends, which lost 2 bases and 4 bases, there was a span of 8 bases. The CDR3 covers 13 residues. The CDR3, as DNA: TGTGCCAGCAGCTTACAACCGGGAGAGACCCAGTACTTC. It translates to CASSLQPGETQYF.

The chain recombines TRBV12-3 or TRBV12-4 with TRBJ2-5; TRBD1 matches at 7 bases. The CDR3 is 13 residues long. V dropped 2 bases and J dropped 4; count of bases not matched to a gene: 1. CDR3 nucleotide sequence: TGTGCCAGCAGTTTACGGGACAGAGAGACCCAGTACTTC. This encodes CASSLRDRETQYF.

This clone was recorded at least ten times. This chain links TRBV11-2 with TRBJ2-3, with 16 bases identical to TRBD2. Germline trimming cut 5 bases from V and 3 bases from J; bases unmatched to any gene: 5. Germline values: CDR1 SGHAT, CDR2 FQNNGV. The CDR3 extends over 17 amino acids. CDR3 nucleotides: TGTGCCAGCAGCCTCGGGACTAGCGGGGGGGCGACAGATACGCAGTATTTT. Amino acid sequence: CASSLGTSGGATDTQYF.

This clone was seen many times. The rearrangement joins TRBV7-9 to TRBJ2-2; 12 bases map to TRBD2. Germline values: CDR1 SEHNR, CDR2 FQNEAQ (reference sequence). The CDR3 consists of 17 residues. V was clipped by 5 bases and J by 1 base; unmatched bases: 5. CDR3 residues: CASSRLAGVGNTGELFF. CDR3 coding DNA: TGTGCCAGCAGCCGACTAGCGGGGGTCGGGAACACCGGGGAGCTGTTTTTT.

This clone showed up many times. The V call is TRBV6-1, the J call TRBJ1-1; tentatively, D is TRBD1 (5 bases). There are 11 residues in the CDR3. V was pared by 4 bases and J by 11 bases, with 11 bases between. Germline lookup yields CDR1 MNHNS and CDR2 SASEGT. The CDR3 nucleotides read TGTGCCAGCAGTGCAGGGCTTTGGGCTTTCTTT. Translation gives CASSAGLWAFF.

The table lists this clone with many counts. In nucleotides, the CDR3 is TGTGCCAGCAGCTTAGGCCGGACACTCTCTGGAAACACCATATATTTT. Translating it yields CASSLGRTLSGNTIYF. The rearrangement joins TRBV7-2 to TRBJ1-3, with a tentative D call TRBD1 (5 bases). Germline-derived CDR1 and CDR2 are SGHTA and FQGNSA. This CDR3 spans 16 amino acids. V lost 1 base and J lost 0, with 10 bases in between.

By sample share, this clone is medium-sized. Written as DNA, the CDR3 is TGTGCCATCAAAACAACGGACAGGGGCGCAGATACGCAGTATTTT. It is translated as CAIKTTDRGADTQYF. The rearrangement joins TRBV10-3 to TRBJ2-3, with TRBD1 matching over 9 bases. The trim removed 7 bases at V and 4 bases at J, leaving 9 bases unmatched. Germline values: CDR1 ENHRY, CDR2 SYGVKD. This CDR3 spans 15 amino acids.

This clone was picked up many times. This CDR3 reads CASSVDKGSEAFF. As DNA, the CDR3 is TGTGCCAGCAGCGTAGATAAGGGGTCTGAAGCTTTCTTT. This chain connects TRBV9 to TRBJ1-1, with a tentative D call TRBD1 (5 bases). The CDR3 is made up of 13 amino acids. The germline V gene has CDR1 SGDLS and CDR2 YYNGEE. The V end lost 0 bases, the J end lost 6 bases, and 9 bases lay between the germline ends.

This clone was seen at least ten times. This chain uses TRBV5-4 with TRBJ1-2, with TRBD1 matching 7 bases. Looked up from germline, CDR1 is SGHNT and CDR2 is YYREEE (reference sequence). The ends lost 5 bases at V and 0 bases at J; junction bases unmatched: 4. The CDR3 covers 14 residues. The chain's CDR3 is CASSYGQANYGYTF. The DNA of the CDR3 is TGTGCCAGCAGTTACGGACAGGCTAACTATGGCTACACCTTC.

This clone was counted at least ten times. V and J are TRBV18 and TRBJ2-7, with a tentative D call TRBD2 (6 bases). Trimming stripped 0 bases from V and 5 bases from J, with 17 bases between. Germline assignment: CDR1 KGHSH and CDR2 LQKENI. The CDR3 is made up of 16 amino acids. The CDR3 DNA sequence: TGTGCCAGCTCACCACCAAATCCAGGGAGGAATAACGAGCAGTACTTC. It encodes CASSPPNPGRNNEQYF.

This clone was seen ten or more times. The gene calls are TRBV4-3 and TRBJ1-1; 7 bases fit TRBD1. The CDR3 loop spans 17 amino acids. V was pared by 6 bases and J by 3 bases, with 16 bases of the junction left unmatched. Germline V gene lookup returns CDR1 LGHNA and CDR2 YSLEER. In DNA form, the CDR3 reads TGCGCCAGCAGTAAAGGCAGGGGGATACCCCAGTACACTGAAGCTTTCTTT. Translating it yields CASSKGRGIPQYTEAFF.

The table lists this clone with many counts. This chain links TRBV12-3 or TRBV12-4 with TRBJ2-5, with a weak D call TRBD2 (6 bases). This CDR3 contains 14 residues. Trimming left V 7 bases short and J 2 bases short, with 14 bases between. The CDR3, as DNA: TGTGCCAGCACCGAGTGGGGGGATCAAGAGACCCAGTACTTC. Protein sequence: CASTEWGDQETQYF.